The next 24 T cell receptor beta chains were all read from a single sample in a study of blood T cell repertoires in COVID-19. The method was immunoSEQ multiplex PCR; TCRdb's version includes in-frame clones alone and lacks a portion of them. Here the sample spans some 180,000 clones, 82% being singletons. The sequenced sample was PBMCs or T cells enriched from blood (not recorded which). The receptor set was obtained from a woman aged 60-75 years with acute COVID-19.

For the CDR3, the DNA is TGTGCCTGGAGTGAAACGGTCAGGGGTCACATTCAGTACTTC. It translates to CAWSETVRGHIQYF. The chain links TRBV30 to TRBJ2-4; D possibly corresponds to TRBD1 (6 bases). The CDR3 consists of 14 residues. The germline V gene encodes CDR1 GTSNPN and CDR2 SVGIG (reference sequence). Deletions cut 1 base from V and 8 bases from J, with 15 bases between.

The chain is built from TRBV7-2 and TRBJ1-5, with a tentative D call TRBD1 (6 bases). Trimming took 1 base from V and 5 from J, leaving 9 bases between them. The CDR3 sequence is 14 residues long. Per germline, CDR1 SGHTA and CDR2 FQGNSA. Here the CDR3 reads CASSLDPGDQPQHF. CDR3 DNA sequence: TGTGCCAGCAGCTTAGATCCAGGGGATCAGCCCCAGCATTTT.

The V and J genes are TRBV7-2 and TRBJ2-1; 8 bases are a match to TRBD1. Germline V CDR1 and CDR2: SGHTA, FQGNSA. The V and J ends lost 5 bases and 0 bases, in that order; junction bases with no gene match: 6. The CDR3 covers 16 residues. In DNA, the CDR3 is TGTGCCAGCAGCACAGCAGGGGGCCTCTCCTACAATGAGCAGTTCTTC. The encoded protein is CASSTAGGLSYNEQFF.

V gene TRBV12-3 or TRBV12-4 combines with J gene TRBJ1-4; 8 nucleotides line up with TRBD1. Germline trimming cut 1 base from V and 15 bases from J; bases unmatched to any gene: 7. The CDR3 is made up of 13 amino acids. The CDR3 is CASSLGTGYSMFF. CDR3 DNA sequence: TGTGCCAGCAGTTTAGGGACAGGGTATTCTATGTTTTTT.

The chain uses TRBV2 and TRBJ1-4; D is possibly TRBD1 (5 bases). The ends were cut back, 8 bases at V and 7 bases at J, with 26 bases in the middle. The CDR3 spans 17 residues. Germline CDR1 is SNHLY and CDR2 is FYNNEI. Here the CDR3 reads CASLGQGWGRLLEKLFF. CDR3 nucleotide sequence: TGTGCCAGCCTCGGCCAGGGCTGGGGAAGGTTGCTTGAAAAACTGTTTTTT.

V is TRBV30 and J is TRBJ1-1; D is ambiguous. V lost 5 bases and J 5 bases, leaving 9 bases between the germline ends. There are 11 residues in the CDR3. In germline, CDR1 is GTSNPN, CDR2 SVGIG (reference sequence). CDR3 nucleotide sequence: TGTGCCTGGTCGGGGTGGACTGAAGCTTTCTTT. Protein sequence: CAWSGWTEAFF. Based on the CDR3 plus reference TRBV30 and TRBJ1-1, the full variable domain is SQTIHQWPATLVQPVGSPLSLECTVEGTSNPNLYWYRQAAGRGLQLLFYSVGIGQISSEVPQNLSASRPQDRQFILSSKKLLLSDSGFYLCAWSGWTEAFFGQGTRLTVV.

In DNA form, the CDR3 reads TGTGCCAGCAGTACCGGGACAGGGATCAACTATGGCTACACCTTC. Residues: CASSTGTGINYGYTF. The chain couples TRBV28 to TRBJ1-2, with TRBD1 identical over 9 bases. With 5 bases clipped from V and 2 bases from J, the junction kept 6 bases outside the gene matches. The CDR3 has 15 residues. In germline, CDR1 is MDHEN, CDR2 SYDVKM.

The chain has TRBV20-1 and TRBJ1-6; TRBD1 is a possible D gene (5 bases). Trimming stripped 3 bases from V and 5 bases from J, with 20 bases between. This CDR3 comprises 17 residues. CDR1 and CDR2 from the germline V gene are DFQATT and SNEGSKA (reference sequence). CDR3 residues: CSASSVAGILNNSPLHF. DNA of the CDR3: TGCAGTGCTAGTTCGGTGGCAGGGATCCTAAATAATTCACCCCTCCACTTT.

The chain is built from TRBV7-6 and TRBJ2-7; D unresolved. The length of the CDR3 is 12 residues. V was shortened by 5 bases and J by 5 bases, with 10 bases between the two germline ends. The V gene's germline CDR1 is SGHVS and CDR2 FNYEAQ. The chain's CDR3 is CASSRSSHEQYF. The CDR3 bases are TGTGCCAGCAGCCGTAGCAGCCACGAGCAGTACTTC.

The gene calls are TRBV4-1 and TRBJ1-5, with D uncertain. Trimming left V 1 base short and J 2 bases short, with 12 bases between. Germline loops: CDR1 MGHRA, CDR2 YSYEKL. The CDR3 totals 16 residues. The CDR3 loop reads CASSQARDGGNQPQHF. The CDR3 DNA reads as TGCGCCAGCAGCCAAGCAAGAGACGGGGGCAATCAGCCCCAGCATTTT.

The CDR3 DNA follows: TGTGCCACTGAGGGGGCCCCCGAGGTTCGGTTCTTC. Its protein is CATEGAPEVRFF. The gene calls are TRBV24-1 and TRBJ2-1; 7 bases match TRBD1. The junction had 14 bases not matched to a gene; V was cut back by 10 bases and J by 15 bases. The CDR3 totals 12 residues. Germline V lookup: CDR1 KGHDR, CDR2 SFDVKD.

The chain recombines TRBV10-3 with TRBJ2-7; a possible D gene is TRBD2 (5 bases). Germline V CDR1 and CDR2: ENHRY, SYGVKD. The CDR3 covers 15 residues. The V and J ends lost 2 bases and 2 bases respectively, with 13 bases between them. The CDR3 loop reads CAISENDGVTYEQYF. CDR3 in DNA: TGTGCCATCAGTGAGAATGACGGGGTAACCTACGAGCAGTACTTC.

The chain combines TRBV19 with TRBJ1-3; no firm D call. Trimming stripped 7 bases from V and 0 bases from J, with 10 bases between. In germline, CDR1 is LNHDA, CDR2 SQIVND (reference sequence). The CDR3 is 14 amino acids. The DNA for the CDR3 is TGTGCCAGTAATCAGGCCCACTCTGGAAACACCATATATTTT. Encoded protein: CASNQAHSGNTIYF.

The chain uses TRBV7-9 and TRBJ2-2; TRBD1 matches 9 bases. The germline CDR1 and CDR2 sequences are SEHNR and FQNEAQ (reference sequence). V gave up 4 bases and J gave up 6 bases; unmatched junction bases: 3. There are 14 residues in the CDR3. The CDR3 protein is CASSSGQGPGELFF. The CDR3 DNA reads as TGTGCCAGCAGCTCTGGACAGGGGCCCGGGGAGCTGTTTTTT.

This chain links TRBV2 with TRBJ2-5, with a weak D call TRBD1 (6 bases). Germline values: CDR1 SNHLY, CDR2 FYNNEI. Trimming cost V 3 bases and J 1 base, with 18 bases left between them. This CDR3 is built from 17 residues. The CDR3 region is CASSDKGPGAAQETQYF. The CDR3 coding sequence is TGTGCCAGCAGTGATAAAGGGCCAGGGGCTGCCCAAGAGACCCAGTACTTC.

J is TRBJ2-7 and V is TRBV7-6; no firm D call. The CDR3 has 11 amino acids. Trimming cost V 5 bases and J 3 bases, with 5 bases left between them. Per germline, CDR1 SGHVS and CDR2 FNYEAQ. The CDR3 protein is CASSNNYEQYV. CDR3 nucleotide sequence: TGTGCCAGCAGCAACAACTACGAGCAGTACGTC.

This sequence joins TRBV2 and TRBJ1-2, with D perhaps matching TRBD1 (5 bases). Germline-derived CDR1 and CDR2 are SNHLY and FYNNEI. The CDR3 has 13 amino acids. Between the trimmed V and J ends, which lost 2 bases and 8 bases, there was a span of 12 bases. The CDR3 spells CASSERGVGGYTF. The CDR3 DNA reads as TGTGCCAGCAGTGAACGGGGGGTGGGAGGCTACACCTTC.

This sequence joins TRBV7-2 and TRBJ2-5; perhaps TRBD1 as D (6 bases). The V and J ends lost 4 bases and 5 bases respectively, with 14 bases between them. CDR1 and CDR2 from the germline V gene are SGHTA and FQGNSA. There are 14 residues in the CDR3. CDR3 bases: TGTGCCAGCAGCTCCTTCCAGGGGCTCGAGACCCAGTACTTC. It yields the protein CASSSFQGLETQYF. Filled out from reference TRBV7-2 and TRBJ2-5, the complete variable domain reads GAGVSQSPSNKVTEKGKDVELRCDPISGHTALYWYRQSLGQGLEFLIYFQGNSAPDKSGLPSDRFSAERTGGSVSTLTIQRTQQEDSAVYLCASSSFQGLETQYFGPGTRLLVL.

This chain uses TRBV9 with TRBJ2-4, with 9 nucleotides matching TRBD2. CDR1 SGDLS and CDR2 YYNGEE come from the germline V gene. The length of the CDR3 is 16 residues. V dropped 0 bases and J dropped 6; count of bases not matched to a gene: 7. The CDR3 DNA follows: TGTGCCAGCAGCGTAGTCGCGGGAGGGCCTCGAAACATTCAGTACTTC. Protein product: CASSVVAGGPRNIQYF. Full variable domain (outside the CDR3, taken from reference TRBV9 and TRBJ2-4): DSGVTQTPKHLITATGQRVTLRCSPRSGDLSVYWYQQSLDQGLQFLIQYYNGEERAKGNILERFSAQQFPDLHSELNLSSLELGDSALYFCASSVVAGGPRNIQYFGAGTRLSVL.

This clone was counted between two and nine times. V usage is TRBV5-6 and J usage is TRBJ2-7; D gene ambiguous. This CDR3 spans 13 amino acids. CDR1 is SGHDT and CDR2 is YYEEEE in the germline V gene. V lost 7 bases and J 0 bases, leaving 11 bases between the germline ends. The CDR3 DNA sequence: TGTGCCAGCTCTCGGTTCTACTCCTACGAGCAGTACGTC. This gives the protein CASSRFYSYEQYV.

In DNA, the CDR3 is TGTGCCAGTAGTATAGTGGCACCCGGGACAGGGGTTAGCAATCAGCCCCAGCATTTT. It encodes CASSIVAPGTGVSNQPQHF. This chain connects TRBV19 to TRBJ1-5; 10 bases are a match to TRBD1. Germline CDR1 and CDR2: LNHDA and SQIVND (reference sequence). Trimming took 1 base from V and 0 from J; bases not matched to a gene: 9. This CDR3 is built from 19 residues.

This sequence joins TRBV27 and TRBJ2-7; tentative D call: TRBD1 (8 bases). The V gene lost 6 bases and the J gene lost 1 base, with 13 bases spanning the gap. The CDR3 covers 14 residues. Germline V gene data show CDR1 as MNHEY and CDR2 as SMNVEV (reference sequence). CDR3 sequence reads: CASRHRGGSYEQYF. In nucleotides, the CDR3 is TGTGCCAGCAGACACAGGGGGGGGTCCTACGAGCAGTACTTC.

This clone was seen only a few times. The chain uses TRBV7-9 and TRBJ2-7; 10 nucleotides agree with TRBD2. The trim removed 4 bases at V and 2 bases at J, leaving 8 bases unmatched. Germline V gene data show CDR1 as SEHNR and CDR2 as FQNEAQ (reference sequence). This CDR3 spans 16 amino acids. The CDR3 here is CASSYTAAGGPYEQYF. CDR3 bases: TGTGCCAGCAGCTACACGGCAGCGGGAGGGCCCTACGAGCAGTACTTC.

The V call is TRBV10-3, the J call TRBJ1-4, with 9 bases matching TRBD1. V lost 6 bases to trimming and J lost 8 bases; unmatched junction nucleotides: 7. From germline, CDR1 is ENHRY and CDR2 SYGVKD. There are 14 residues in the CDR3. The chain's CDR3 is CAIRPGQGNEKLFF. The DNA of the CDR3 is TGTGCCATCAGGCCAGGACAGGGGAACGAAAAACTGTTTTTT.